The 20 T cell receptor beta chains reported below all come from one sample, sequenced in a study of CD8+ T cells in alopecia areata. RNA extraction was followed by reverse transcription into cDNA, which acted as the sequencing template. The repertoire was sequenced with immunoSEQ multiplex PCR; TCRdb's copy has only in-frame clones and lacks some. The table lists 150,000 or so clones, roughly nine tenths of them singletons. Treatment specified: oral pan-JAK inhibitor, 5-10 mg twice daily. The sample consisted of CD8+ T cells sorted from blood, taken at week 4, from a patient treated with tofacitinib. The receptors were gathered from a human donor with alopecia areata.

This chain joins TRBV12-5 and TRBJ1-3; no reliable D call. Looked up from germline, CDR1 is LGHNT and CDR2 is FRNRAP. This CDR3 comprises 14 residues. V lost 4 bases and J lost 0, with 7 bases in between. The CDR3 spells CASGSDSSGNTIYF. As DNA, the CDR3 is TGTGCTAGTGGTTCCGACTCCTCTGGAAACACCATATATTTT. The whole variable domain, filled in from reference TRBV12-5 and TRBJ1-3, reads DARVTQTPRHKVTEMGQEVTMRCQPILGHNTVFWYRQTMMQGLELLAYFRNRAPLDDSGMPKDRFSAEMPDATLATLKIQPSEPRDSAVYFCASGSDSSGNTIYFGEGSWLTVV.

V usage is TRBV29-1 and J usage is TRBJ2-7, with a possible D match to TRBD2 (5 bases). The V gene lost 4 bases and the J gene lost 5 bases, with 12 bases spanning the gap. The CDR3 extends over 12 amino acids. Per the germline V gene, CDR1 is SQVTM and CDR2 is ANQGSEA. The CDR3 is CSVVWEMNEQYF. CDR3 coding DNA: TGCAGCGTTGTGTGGGAGATGAACGAGCAGTACTTC.

CDR3 loop: CASSTAGGVYNEQFF. CDR3 in DNA: TGTGCCAGCAGCACAGCGGGGGGGGTTTACAATGAGCAGTTCTTC. The chain is built from TRBV7-2 and TRBJ2-1; 10 bases are shared with TRBD2. J lost 4 bases, V lost 5 bases, and 5 bases had no gene match. This CDR3 is 15 amino acids long. Germline V gives CDR1 SGHTA, CDR2 FQGNSA.

DNA of the CDR3: TGTGCTAGTGGTGCAGAATCGGGTTACTATGGCTACACCTTC. Its translation: CASGAESGYYGYTF. The rearrangement uses TRBV12-5 and TRBJ1-2; D is undetermined. This CDR3 comprises 14 residues. Germline assignment: CDR1 LGHNT and CDR2 FRNRAP. V lost 5 bases, J lost 3 bases, and 13 bases lay in between.

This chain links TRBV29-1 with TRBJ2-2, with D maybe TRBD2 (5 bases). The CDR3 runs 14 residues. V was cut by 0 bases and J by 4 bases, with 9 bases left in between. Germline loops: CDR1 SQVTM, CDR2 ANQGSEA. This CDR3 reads CSVEEGSATGELFF. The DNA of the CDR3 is TGCAGCGTTGAAGAGGGGAGCGCCACCGGGGAGCTGTTTTTT.

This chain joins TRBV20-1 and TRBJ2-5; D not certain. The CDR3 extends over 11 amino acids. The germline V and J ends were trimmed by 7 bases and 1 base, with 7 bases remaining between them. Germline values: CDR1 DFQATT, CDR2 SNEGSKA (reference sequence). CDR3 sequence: CSVSGQETQYF. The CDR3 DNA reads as TGCAGTGTGTCTGGCCAAGAGACCCAGTACTTC.

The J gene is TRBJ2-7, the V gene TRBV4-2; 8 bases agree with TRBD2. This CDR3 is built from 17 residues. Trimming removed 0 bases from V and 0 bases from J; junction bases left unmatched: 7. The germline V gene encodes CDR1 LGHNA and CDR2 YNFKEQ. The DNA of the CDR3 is TGTGCCAGCAGCCAAGATATCAGCGGGGGAAGCTCCTACGAGCAGTACTTC. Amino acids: CASSQDISGGSSYEQYF.

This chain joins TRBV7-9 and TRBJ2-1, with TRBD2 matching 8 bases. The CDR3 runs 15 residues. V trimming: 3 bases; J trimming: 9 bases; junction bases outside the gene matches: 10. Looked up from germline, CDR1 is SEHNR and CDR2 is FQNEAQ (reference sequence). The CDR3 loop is CASSFGAGDLAEQFF. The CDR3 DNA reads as TGTGCCAGCAGCTTCGGAGCGGGAGATTTGGCTGAGCAGTTCTTC.

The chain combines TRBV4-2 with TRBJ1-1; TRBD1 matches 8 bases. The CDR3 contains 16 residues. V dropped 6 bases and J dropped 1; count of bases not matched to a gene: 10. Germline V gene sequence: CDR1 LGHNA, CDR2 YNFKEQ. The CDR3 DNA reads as TGTGCCAGCAGTCGCAGGGGGCAAGGAGGGAACACTGAAGCTTTCTTT. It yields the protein CASSRRGQGGNTEAFF.

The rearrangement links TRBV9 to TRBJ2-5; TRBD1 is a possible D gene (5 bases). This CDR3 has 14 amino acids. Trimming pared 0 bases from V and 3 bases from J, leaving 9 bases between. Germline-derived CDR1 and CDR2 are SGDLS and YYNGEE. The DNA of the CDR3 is TGTGCCAGCAGCGTAGGCGTAGGGGAAGAGACCCAGTACTTC. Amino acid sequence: CASSVGVGEETQYF.

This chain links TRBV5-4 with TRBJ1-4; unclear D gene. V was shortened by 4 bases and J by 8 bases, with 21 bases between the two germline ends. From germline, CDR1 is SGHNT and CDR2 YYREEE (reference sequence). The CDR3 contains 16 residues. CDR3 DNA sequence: TGTGCCAGCAGCCGCTCCAGTTTTGGGGTTGGCGAAAAACTGTTTTTT. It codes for CASSRSSFGVGEKLFF.

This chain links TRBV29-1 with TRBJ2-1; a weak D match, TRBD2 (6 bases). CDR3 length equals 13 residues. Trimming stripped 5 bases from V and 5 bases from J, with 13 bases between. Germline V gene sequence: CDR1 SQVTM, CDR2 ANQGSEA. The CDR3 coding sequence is TGCAGCGTTCTAACGGGAGACCACAATGAGCAGTTCTTC. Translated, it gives CSVLTGDHNEQFF.

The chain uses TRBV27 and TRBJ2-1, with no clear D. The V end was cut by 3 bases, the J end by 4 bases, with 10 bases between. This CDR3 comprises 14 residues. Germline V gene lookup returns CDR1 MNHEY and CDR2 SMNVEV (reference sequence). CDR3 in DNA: TGTGCCAGCAGTTTCTCCGATACGTACAATGAGCAGTTCTTC. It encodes CASSFSDTYNEQFF.

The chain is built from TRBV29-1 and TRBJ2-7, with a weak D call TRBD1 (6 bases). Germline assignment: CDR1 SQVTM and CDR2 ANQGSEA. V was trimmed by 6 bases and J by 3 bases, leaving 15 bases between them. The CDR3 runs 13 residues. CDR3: CSVGTLDSYEQYF. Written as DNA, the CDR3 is TGCAGCGTCGGCACCCTGGACAGCTACGAGCAGTACTTC.

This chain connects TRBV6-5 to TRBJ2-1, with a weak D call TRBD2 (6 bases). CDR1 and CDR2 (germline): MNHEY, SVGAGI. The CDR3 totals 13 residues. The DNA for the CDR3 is TGTGCTAGCTGGAGCGGGTCCTACAATGAGCAGTTCTTC. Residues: CASWSGSYNEQFF.

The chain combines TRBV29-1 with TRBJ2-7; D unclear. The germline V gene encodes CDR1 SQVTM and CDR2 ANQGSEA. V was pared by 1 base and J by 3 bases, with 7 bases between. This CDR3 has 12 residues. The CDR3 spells CSVEGIGYEQYF. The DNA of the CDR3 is TGCAGCGTTGAAGGAATCGGCTACGAGCAGTACTTC.

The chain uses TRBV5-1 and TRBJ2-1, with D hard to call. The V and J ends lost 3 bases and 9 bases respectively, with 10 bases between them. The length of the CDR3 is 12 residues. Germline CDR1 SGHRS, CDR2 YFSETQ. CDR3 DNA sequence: TGCGCCAGCAGCTCCCTTGATGGTGAGCAGTTCTTC. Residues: CASSSLDGEQFF.

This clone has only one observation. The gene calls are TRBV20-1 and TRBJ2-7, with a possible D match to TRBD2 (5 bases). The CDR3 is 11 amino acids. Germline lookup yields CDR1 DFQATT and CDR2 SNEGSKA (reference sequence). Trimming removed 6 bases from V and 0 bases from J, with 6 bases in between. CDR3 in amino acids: CSAGSSYEQYF. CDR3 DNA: TGCAGTGCAGGGAGCTCCTACGAGCAGTACTTC.

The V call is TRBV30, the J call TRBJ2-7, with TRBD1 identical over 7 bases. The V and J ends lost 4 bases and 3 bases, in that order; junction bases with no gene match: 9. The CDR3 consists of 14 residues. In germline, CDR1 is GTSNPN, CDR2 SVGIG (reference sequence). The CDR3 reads CAWTNRDRGYEQYF. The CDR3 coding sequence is TGTGCCTGGACAAATCGGGACAGAGGCTACGAGCAGTACTTC.

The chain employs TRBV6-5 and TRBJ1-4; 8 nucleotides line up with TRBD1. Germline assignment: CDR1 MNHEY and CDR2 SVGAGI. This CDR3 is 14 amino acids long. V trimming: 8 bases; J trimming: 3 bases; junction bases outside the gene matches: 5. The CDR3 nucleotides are TGTGCCAGCGCAAGGACAGGGCCTAATGAAAAACTGTTTTTT. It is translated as CASARTGPNEKLFF.